A selection of T cell receptor beta chains follows, all from one sample in a study of beta chain features in type 1 diabetes. TCRdb keeps only in-frame clones here, not all; method: immunoSEQ multiplex PCR. The sample has approximately 170,000 clones, roughly 60% seen once. The sequenced sample consisted of naive CD4+ T cells from blood. The source is a man aged 25-45 years with type 1 diabetes. The CDR3 runs from the conserved cysteine through the conserved F or W. The order of the fields is V gene, clone size, J gene, D gene, CDR3 protein, CDR3 DNA. The D gene is left open where the match is weak. A clone size is listed for some rows: how often the clone was seen (once, few, many), or a class if it is expanded.

V: TRBV7-2; size: NA; J: TRBJ2-7; D: NA; CDR3: CASTLREGPYEQYF; DNA: TGTGCCAGCACCCTTAGAGAGGGCCCCTACGAGCAGTACTTC
V: TRBV4-3; size: NA; J: TRBJ1-5; D: NA; CDR3: CASSQDVLSNQPQHF; DNA: TGCGCCAGCAGCCAAGACGTACTAAGCAATCAGCCCCAGCATTTT
V: TRBV7-2; size: few; J: TRBJ2-5; D: NA; CDR3: CASSLVLTGGPMQETQYF; DNA: TGTGCCAGCAGCTTAGTTCTGACGGGGGGCCCTATGCAAGAGACCCAGTACTTC
V: TRBV28; size: few; J: TRBJ2-4; D: TRBD2; CDR3: CASSQLAGAKNIQYF; DNA: TGTGCCAGCAGCCAACTAGCGGGCGCCAAAAACATTCAGTACTTC
V: TRBV9; size: few; J: TRBJ2-5; D: NA; CDR3: CASTPGGGGETQYF; DNA: TGTGCCAGCACCCCTGGGGGGGGCGGTGAGACCCAGTACTTC
V: TRBV29-1; size: NA; J: TRBJ2-1; D: NA; CDR3: CSVDQARHNEQFF; DNA: TGCAGCGTTGACCAGGCGAGGCACAATGAGCAGTTCTTC
V: TRBV7-2; size: NA; J: TRBJ2-3; D: TRBD2; CDR3: CASSFGSGVAADTQYF; DNA: TGTGCCAGCAGCTTCGGTAGCGGGGTCGCCGCAGATACGCAGTATTTT
V: TRBV7-9; size: NA; J: TRBJ2-6; D: NA; CDR3: CASSLTGANVLTF; DNA: TGTGCCAGCAGCCTGACTGGGGCCAACGTCCTGACTTTC
V: TRBV15; size: NA; J: TRBJ1-2; D: NA; CDR3: CATSRDPHYGYTF; DNA: TGTGCCACCAGCAGAGATCCCCACTATGGCTACACCTTC
V: TRBV2; size: NA; J: TRBJ2-1; D: TRBD2; CDR3: CASSLAGGPYNEQFF; DNA: TGTGCCAGCAGCCTAGCGGGGGGGCCTTACAATGAGCAGTTCTTC
V: TRBV10-3; size: NA; J: TRBJ2-3; D: NA; CDR3: CAISISPGGTDTQYF; DNA: TGTGCCATCAGTATTAGTCCAGGGGGGACAGATACGCAGTATTTT
V: TRBV4-3; size: NA; J: TRBJ2-7; D: TRBD1; CDR3: CASSHQTPGQGPYEQYF; DNA: TGCGCCAGCAGCCATCAGACTCCGGGACAGGGGCCCTACGAGCAGTACTTC
V: TRBV14; size: few; J: TRBJ2-7; D: TRBD1; CDR3: CASSQVYRGYEQYF; DNA: TGTGCCAGCAGCCAAGTGTACAGGGGCTACGAGCAGTACTTC
V: TRBV29-1; size: NA; J: TRBJ2-4; D: NA; CDR3: CSVVEGAKNIQYF; DNA: TGCAGCGTTGTGGAGGGGGCCAAAAACATTCAGTACTTC
V: TRBV7-2; size: NA; J: TRBJ2-1; D: TRBD2; CDR3: CATQRGGSDNEQFF; DNA: TGTGCCACCCAGCGGGGGGGCAGCGACAATGAGCAGTTCTTC
V: TRBV29-1; size: NA; J: TRBJ2-3; D: TRBD1; CDR3: CSMSTGALTDTQYF; DNA: TGCAGCATGTCGACAGGGGCTCTCACAGATACGCAGTATTTT
V: TRBV2; size: NA; J: TRBJ2-7; D: NA; CDR3: CASSPDLPISYEQYF; DNA: TGTGCCAGCAGTCCCGACCTACCCATCTCCTACGAGCAGTACTTC
V: TRBV7-2; size: NA; J: TRBJ2-1; D: TRBD1; CDR3: CASSSPLTGVYHNEQFF; DNA: TGTGCCAGCAGCTCCCCTTTGACAGGGGTATACCACAATGAGCAGTTCTTC
V: TRBV7-9; size: few; J: TRBJ1-4; D: TRBD1; CDR3: CASSLRGQTTEKLFF; DNA: TGTGCCAGCAGCTTAAGGGGGCAGACTACTGAAAAACTGTTTTTT
V: TRBV29-1; size: few; J: TRBJ1-2; D: TRBD1; CDR3: CSALKTGVDYGYTF; DNA: TGCAGCGCCCTAAAAACAGGGGTCGACTATGGCTACACCTTC
V: TRBV4-3; size: NA; J: TRBJ2-5; D: TRBD1; CDR3: CASSQLGQQETQYF; DNA: TGCGCCAGCAGCCAGTTGGGACAGCAAGAGACCCAGTACTTC
V: TRBV29-1; size: NA; J: TRBJ1-2; D: NA; CDR3: CSVAQPARSNYGYTF; DNA: TGCAGCGTTGCCCAGCCTGCCCGGTCTAACTATGGCTACACCTTC
V: TRBV2; size: NA; J: TRBJ1-4; D: NA; CDR3: CASSNERGKLFF; DNA: TGTGCCAGCAGTAACGAAAGGGGAAAACTGTTTTTT
V: TRBV29-1; size: NA; J: TRBJ2-3; D: NA; CDR3: CSVATQGASDTQYF; DNA: TGCAGCGTAGCAACACAGGGAGCGTCAGATACGCAGTATTTT
V: TRBV18; size: NA; J: TRBJ2-3; D: NA; CDR3: CASSPSGSTDTQYF; DNA: TGTGCCAGCTCACCAAGCGGTAGCACAGATACGCAGTATTTT
V: TRBV7-8; size: NA; J: TRBJ2-7; D: TRBD1; CDR3: CASSLLRDRVWEQYF; DNA: TGTGCCAGCAGTCTCCTACGGGACAGGGTATGGGAGCAGTACTTC
V: TRBV6-5; size: NA; J: TRBJ2-5; D: TRBD1; CDR3: CASSYSRTGETQYF; DNA: TGTGCCAGCAGTTACTCCCGGACAGGAGAGACCCAGTACTTC
V: TRBV30; size: NA; J: TRBJ2-2; D: TRBD1; CDR3: CACRTGTGEAGELFF; DNA: TGTGCCTGTCGAACCGGGACAGGGGAGGCCGGGGAGCTGTTTTTT
V: TRBV5-4; size: NA; J: TRBJ2-3; D: NA; CDR3: CASSSYNRDFADTQYF; DNA: TGTGCCAGCAGCTCTTATAACAGGGACTTTGCAGATACGCAGTATTTT
V: TRBV29-1; size: NA; J: TRBJ2-6; D: NA; CDR3: CSVLGRGVSGANVLTF; DNA: TGCAGCGTTCTTGGCAGGGGTGTCTCTGGGGCCAACGTCCTGACTTTC
V: TRBV4-3; size: few; J: TRBJ1-6; D: NA; CDR3: CASSQDSGGSPLHF; DNA: TGCGCCAGCAGCCAAGATAGCGGTGGCTCACCCCTCCACTTT
V: TRBV30; size: NA; J: TRBJ2-1; D: TRBD1; CDR3: CAWSLGRGLYNEQFF; DNA: TGTGCCTGGAGTTTAGGCAGGGGGCTCTACAATGAGCAGTTCTTC
V: TRBV29-1; size: NA; J: TRBJ2-2; D: NA; CDR3: CSVEEEDSNTGELFF; DNA: TGCAGCGTTGAAGAAGAGGACAGTAACACCGGGGAGCTGTTTTTT
V: TRBV4-3; size: NA; J: TRBJ2-1; D: NA; CDR3: CASSQDRVRNEQFF; DNA: TGCGCCAGCAGCCAAGACAGGGTTCGGAATGAGCAGTTCTTC
V: TRBV9; size: NA; J: TRBJ1-5; D: NA; CDR3: CASSGDQKQPQHF; DNA: TGTGCCAGCAGCGGAGACCAAAAGCAGCCCCAGCATTTT
V: TRBV30; size: NA; J: TRBJ1-4; D: TRBD1; CDR3: CAWSPDRVATNEKLFF; DNA: TGTGCCTGGAGTCCAGACAGGGTTGCAACTAATGAAAAACTGTTTTTT
V: TRBV14; size: few; J: TRBJ2-3; D: NA; CDR3: CASSHQQGVDTQYF; DNA: TGTGCCAGCAGCCACCAACAGGGTGTGGATACGCAGTATTTT
V: TRBV6-4; size: few; J: TRBJ2-4; D: TRBD1; CDR3: CASSGDRGDIQYF; DNA: TGTGCCAGCAGTGGGGACAGGGGCGACATTCAGTACTTC
V: TRBV4-1; size: NA; J: TRBJ2-7; D: NA; CDR3: CASSQDSGGSREQYF; DNA: TGCGCCAGCAGCCAAGATAGCGGCGGAAGTCGAGAGCAGTACTTC
V: TRBV20-1; size: few; J: TRBJ2-4; D: NA; CDR3: CSAGKNIQYF; DNA: TGCAGTGCAGGCAAAAACATTCAGTACTTC
V: TRBV29-1; size: NA; J: TRBJ2-1; D: NA; CDR3: CSVGQGEQFF; DNA: TGCAGCGTCGGCCAAGGTGAGCAGTTCTTC
V: TRBV5-4; size: NA; J: TRBJ2-5; D: TRBD1; CDR3: CASSSAGQGIGETQYF; DNA: TGTGCCAGCAGCTCTGCGGGACAGGGGATTGGAGAGACCCAGTACTTC
V: TRBV7-2; size: once; J: TRBJ2-5; D: TRBD2; CDR3: CASSLGAGEETQYF; DNA: TGTGCCAGCAGCTTAGGCGCGGGGGAAGAGACCCAGTACTTC
V: TRBV4-3; size: NA; J: TRBJ1-5; D: TRBD1; CDR3: CASSQDWQGAVQPQHF; DNA: TGCGCCAGCAGCCAAGATTGGCAGGGGGCAGTTCAGCCCCAGCATTTT